One T cell receptor beta chain is described in this entry. What it binds is unknown. This sample was taken from a study of early T cells in non-severe SARS-CoV-2 infection. Whole-study results and caveats: In VDJdb matching, anti-spike CD8 responses were favored while private and CD4 specificities went missing.

The CDR3 totals 16 residues. Trimming removed 4 bases from V and 4 bases from J; junction bases left unmatched: 9. Germline V gene lookup returns CDR1 SGHDT and CDR2 YYEEEE. TCRdb re-derived calls from the 5' RACE reads in MiXCR, one entry per CDR3 protein. This repertoire shows 40,000 to 50,000 distinct CDR3 sequences, over 10% found once; its top ten account for approximately 10%. The sequence was obtained from an adult who was a healthcare worker with PCR-confirmed SARS-CoV-2 infection or an uninfected control (not recorded which). The rearrangement links TRBV5-6 to TRBJ2-2, with 8 bases matching TRBD1. Sequencing was performed on whole blood. In nucleotides, the CDR3 is TGTGCCAGCAGCCCCTCAGGGGGCAGGAGCACCGGGGAGCTGTTTTTT. Its translation is CASSPSGGRSTGELFF.